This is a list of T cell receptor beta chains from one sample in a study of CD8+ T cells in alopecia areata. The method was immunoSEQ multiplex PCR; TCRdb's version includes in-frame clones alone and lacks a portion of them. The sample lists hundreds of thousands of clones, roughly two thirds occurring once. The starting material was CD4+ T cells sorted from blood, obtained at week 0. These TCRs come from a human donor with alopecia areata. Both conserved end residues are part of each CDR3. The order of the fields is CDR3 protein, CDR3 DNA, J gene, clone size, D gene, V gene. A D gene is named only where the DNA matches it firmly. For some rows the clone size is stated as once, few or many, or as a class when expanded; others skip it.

CDR3 protein: CASSFQGPSGGYTF; CDR3 DNA: TGCGCCAGCAGCTTCCAGGGACCGTCTGGTGGCTACACCTTC; J gene: TRBJ1-2; clone size: NA; D gene: NA; V gene: TRBV5-1
CDR3 protein: CAWNAQLNTEAFF; CDR3 DNA: TGTGCCTGGAACGCGCAGTTGAACACTGAAGCTTTCTTT; J gene: TRBJ1-1; clone size: NA; D gene: NA; V gene: TRBV30
CDR3 protein: CASSLLNSPLHF; CDR3 DNA: TGTGCCAGCAGCTTGCTTAATTCACCCCTCCACTTT; J gene: TRBJ1-6; clone size: NA; D gene: NA; V gene: TRBV5-6
CDR3 protein: CASSRQPPGQGLGTEAFF; CDR3 DNA: TGTGCCAGCAGTAGACAACCCCCGGGACAGGGATTAGGAACTGAAGCTTTCTTT; J gene: TRBJ1-1; clone size: NA; D gene: TRBD1; V gene: TRBV13
CDR3 protein: CAWGTNNNEQFF; CDR3 DNA: TGTGCCTGGGGGACTAACAACAATGAGCAGTTCTTC; J gene: TRBJ2-1; clone size: few; D gene: TRBD2; V gene: TRBV30
CDR3 protein: CASSRTPNTEAFF; CDR3 DNA: TGTGCCAGCTCACGAACACCGAACACTGAAGCTTTCTTT; J gene: TRBJ1-1; clone size: NA; D gene: NA; V gene: TRBV18
CDR3 protein: CSVEDPWSRGLETQYF; CDR3 DNA: TGCAGCGTTGAAGATCCCTGGTCGCGGGGGCTGGAGACCCAGTACTTC; J gene: TRBJ2-5; clone size: few; D gene: NA; V gene: TRBV29-1
CDR3 protein: CAWSVTGGQPQHF; CDR3 DNA: TGTGCCTGGAGTGTAACAGGGGGCCAGCCCCAGCATTTT; J gene: TRBJ1-5; clone size: NA; D gene: TRBD1; V gene: TRBV30
CDR3 protein: CASSITGEGEKLFF; CDR3 DNA: TGTGCCAGCAGCATAACAGGGGAGGGTGAAAAACTGTTTTTT; J gene: TRBJ1-4; clone size: few; D gene: TRBD1; V gene: TRBV28
CDR3 protein: CAWSVRDGQETQYF; CDR3 DNA: TGTGCCTGGAGTGTACGGGATGGTCAAGAGACCCAGTACTTC; J gene: TRBJ2-5; clone size: NA; D gene: NA; V gene: TRBV30
CDR3 protein: CAWTTGAGSPLHF; CDR3 DNA: TGTGCCTGGACTACAGGGGCAGGTTCACCCCTCCACTTT; J gene: TRBJ1-6; clone size: NA; D gene: TRBD1; V gene: TRBV30
CDR3 protein: CASSLALNTEAFF; CDR3 DNA: TGTGCCAGCTCCCTTGCGTTGAACACTGAAGCTTTCTTT; J gene: TRBJ1-1; clone size: once; D gene: NA; V gene: TRBV6-6
CDR3 protein: CSAGGRSEPQHF; CDR3 DNA: TGCAGCGCCGGCGGACGGTCCGAGCCCCAGCATTTT; J gene: TRBJ1-5; clone size: NA; D gene: NA; V gene: TRBV29-1
CDR3 protein: CASSLARLAETQYF; CDR3 DNA: TGTGCCAGCAGCTTAGCGCGCCTAGCGGAGACCCAGTACTTC; J gene: TRBJ2-5; clone size: NA; D gene: NA; V gene: TRBV7-2
CDR3 protein: CATSRVRIKPAEQYF; CDR3 DNA: TGTGCCACCAGCAGAGTACGCATAAAACCAGCTGAGCAGTACTTC; J gene: TRBJ2-7; clone size: NA; D gene: NA; V gene: TRBV15
CDR3 protein: CASSSRRGAQPSGANVLTF; CDR3 DNA: TGTGCCAGCAGTTCCCGGCGGGGTGCACAACCATCTGGGGCCAACGTCCTGACTTTC; J gene: TRBJ2-6; clone size: NA; D gene: NA; V gene: TRBV27
CDR3 protein: CASSFAGGRETQYF; CDR3 DNA: TGTGCCAGCAGTTTCGCGGGGGGCCGAGAGACCCAGTACTTC; J gene: TRBJ2-5; clone size: NA; D gene: TRBD2; V gene: TRBV6-5
CDR3 protein: CAWSVDPPLHF; CDR3 DNA: TGTGCCTGGAGTGTAGATCCACCCCTCCACTTT; J gene: TRBJ1-6; clone size: NA; D gene: NA; V gene: TRBV30
CDR3 protein: CAIRASSYEQYF; CDR3 DNA: TGTGCCATCCGAGCCAGTTCCTACGAGCAGTACTTC; J gene: TRBJ2-7; clone size: NA; D gene: NA; V gene: TRBV10-3
CDR3 protein: CASSFGGRGPQETQYF; CDR3 DNA: TGTGCCAGCAGCTTTGGGGGAAGGGGTCCCCAAGAGACCCAGTACTTC; J gene: TRBJ2-5; clone size: NA; D gene: NA; V gene: TRBV7-8
CDR3 protein: CSVTSGGATDTQYF; CDR3 DNA: TGCAGCGTGACTAGCGGGGGGGCGACAGATACGCAGTATTTT; J gene: TRBJ2-3; clone size: NA; D gene: TRBD2; V gene: TRBV29-1
CDR3 protein: CASSKPGQGSYEQYF; CDR3 DNA: TGTGCCAGCAGCAAGCCGGGACAGGGCTCCTACGAGCAGTACTTC; J gene: TRBJ2-7; clone size: NA; D gene: TRBD1; V gene: TRBV14
CDR3 protein: CASSLEQGARGYTF; CDR3 DNA: TGCGCCAGCAGCTTGGAACAGGGGGCGCGTGGCTACACCTTC; J gene: TRBJ1-2; clone size: NA; D gene: TRBD1; V gene: TRBV5-1
CDR3 protein: CASGEADTQYF; CDR3 DNA: TGTGCTAGTGGAGAGGCAGATACGCAGTATTTT; J gene: TRBJ2-3; clone size: NA; D gene: NA; V gene: TRBV12-5
CDR3 protein: CASSADTAWGYTF; CDR3 DNA: TGCGCCAGCAGCGCGGACACCGCATGGGGCTACACCTTC; J gene: TRBJ1-2; clone size: NA; D gene: NA; V gene: TRBV5-1
CDR3 protein: CASSRVGAGVYNEQFF; CDR3 DNA: TGTGCCAGCAGTAGGGTTGGGGCAGGGGTCTACAATGAGCAGTTCTTC; J gene: TRBJ2-1; clone size: once; D gene: NA; V gene: TRBV11-3
CDR3 protein: CASSMQEETQYF; CDR3 DNA: TGTGCCAGCAGCATGCAGGAAGAGACCCAGTACTTC; J gene: TRBJ2-5; clone size: NA; D gene: NA; V gene: TRBV6-6
CDR3 protein: CAWRGLQPQHF; CDR3 DNA: TGTGCCTGGAGGGGGCTACAGCCCCAGCATTTT; J gene: TRBJ1-5; clone size: NA; D gene: NA; V gene: TRBV30
CDR3 protein: CALQVWENTEAFF; CDR3 DNA: TGTGCCTTACAGGTTTGGGAAAACACTGAAGCTTTCTTT; J gene: TRBJ1-1; clone size: NA; D gene: NA; V gene: TRBV30
CDR3 protein: CAWNTGPGRGTEAFF; CDR3 DNA: TGTGCCTGGAACACAGGGCCTGGGAGGGGCACTGAAGCTTTCTTT; J gene: TRBJ1-1; clone size: NA; D gene: NA; V gene: TRBV30
CDR3 protein: CASSFPGQAYEQYF; CDR3 DNA: TGTGCCAGCAGCTTCCCGGGACAGGCGTACGAGCAGTACTTC; J gene: TRBJ2-7; clone size: NA; D gene: TRBD1; V gene: TRBV5-4
CDR3 protein: CSVRTGNSNQPQHF; CDR3 DNA: TGCAGCGTCCGAACAGGGAACAGCAATCAGCCCCAGCATTTT; J gene: TRBJ1-5; clone size: NA; D gene: NA; V gene: TRBV29-1
CDR3 protein: CASSSPTDADTQYF; CDR3 DNA: TGTGCCAGCAGCTCCCCAACGGATGCAGATACGCAGTATTTT; J gene: TRBJ2-3; clone size: NA; D gene: NA; V gene: TRBV5-4
CDR3 protein: CASIGDIQETQYF; CDR3 DNA: TGTGCCAGCATTGGGGACATTCAAGAGACCCAGTACTTC; J gene: TRBJ2-5; clone size: NA; D gene: NA; V gene: TRBV2
CDR3 protein: CSVGLAGGSSYNEQFF; CDR3 DNA: TGCAGCGTTGGGCTAGCGGGGGGAAGCTCCTACAATGAGCAGTTCTTC; J gene: TRBJ2-1; clone size: few; D gene: TRBD2; V gene: TRBV29-1
CDR3 protein: CSVGTSRDRPYEQYF; CDR3 DNA: TGCAGCGTTGGAACCTCTCGGGATCGACCCTACGAGCAGTACTTC; J gene: TRBJ2-7; clone size: NA; D gene: NA; V gene: TRBV29-1
CDR3 protein: CASSLLGTSQETQYF; CDR3 DNA: TGCGCCAGCAGCTTGCTCGGGACATCACAAGAGACCCAGTACTTC; J gene: TRBJ2-5; clone size: NA; D gene: NA; V gene: TRBV5-1
CDR3 protein: CAWTGTYNSGNTIYF; CDR3 DNA: TGTGCCTGGACAGGGACTTACAACTCTGGAAACACCATATATTTT; J gene: TRBJ1-3; clone size: NA; D gene: NA; V gene: TRBV30
CDR3 protein: CASSARGADQPQHF; CDR3 DNA: TGTGCCAGCAGCGCCAGGGGGGCGGATCAGCCCCAGCATTTT; J gene: TRBJ1-5; clone size: NA; D gene: TRBD1; V gene: TRBV9
CDR3 protein: CASSEYDYGYTF; CDR3 DNA: TGTGCCAGCAGTGAATACGACTATGGCTACACCTTC; J gene: TRBJ1-2; clone size: NA; D gene: NA; V gene: TRBV25-1
CDR3 protein: CASRNRTGAAFF; CDR3 DNA: TGTGCCAGCAGGAATAGGACAGGAGCCGCTTTCTTT; J gene: TRBJ1-1; clone size: NA; D gene: TRBD1; V gene: TRBV7-9
CDR3 protein: CASSPLETQYF; CDR3 DNA: TGTGCCAGCTCACCATTGGAGACCCAGTACTTC; J gene: TRBJ2-5; clone size: NA; D gene: NA; V gene: TRBV18
CDR3 protein: CASSSGANVLTF; CDR3 DNA: TGTGCCAGCAGCTCTGGGGCCAACGTCCTGACTTTC; J gene: TRBJ2-6; clone size: few; D gene: NA; V gene: TRBV7-9
CDR3 protein: CASSQDDQETQYF; CDR3 DNA: TGCGCCAGCAGCCAAGATGATCAAGAGACCCAGTACTTC; J gene: TRBJ2-5; clone size: NA; D gene: NA; V gene: TRBV4-3
CDR3 protein: CASSPGRNTGELFF; CDR3 DNA: TGTGCCAGCAGTCCGGGCCGAAACACCGGGGAGCTGTTTTTT; J gene: TRBJ2-2; clone size: few; D gene: NA; V gene: TRBV27
CDR3 protein: CASSLGVAGQGADTQYF; CDR3 DNA: TGTGCCAGCAGCTTAGGGGTGGCAGGTCAAGGGGCAGATACGCAGTATTTT; J gene: TRBJ2-3; clone size: few; D gene: NA; V gene: TRBV7-2
CDR3 protein: CAISESTVSNQPQHF; CDR3 DNA: TGTGCCATCAGTGAGTCGACCGTTAGCAATCAGCCCCAGCATTTT; J gene: TRBJ1-5; clone size: NA; D gene: NA; V gene: TRBV10-3
CDR3 protein: CASSHSGTSASDTQYF; CDR3 DNA: TGTGCCAGCAGCCATAGTGGGACTAGCGCCTCAGATACGCAGTATTTT; J gene: TRBJ2-3; clone size: NA; D gene: TRBD2; V gene: TRBV7-9
CDR3 protein: CASSFSRNYGYTF; CDR3 DNA: TGTGCCAGCAGTTTTTCCCGGAACTATGGCTACACCTTC; J gene: TRBJ1-2; clone size: NA; D gene: NA; V gene: TRBV28
CDR3 protein: CASSADSSTNEKLFF; CDR3 DNA: TGCGCCAGCAGCGCGGACAGCTCAACTAATGAAAAACTGTTTTTT; J gene: TRBJ1-4; clone size: NA; D gene: NA; V gene: TRBV5-1
CDR3 protein: CSVVARVNTEAFF; CDR3 DNA: TGCAGCGTTGTGGCTAGGGTGAACACTGAAGCTTTCTTT; J gene: TRBJ1-1; clone size: NA; D gene: NA; V gene: TRBV29-1
CDR3 protein: CASSPLGSTDTQYF; CDR3 DNA: TGTGCCAGCAGCCCCCTCGGCAGCACAGATACGCAGTATTTT; J gene: TRBJ2-3; clone size: NA; D gene: NA; V gene: TRBV7-3
CDR3 protein: CASSHPWGGLSDYGYTF; CDR3 DNA: TGCGCCAGCAGCCACCCCTGGGGAGGGCTTTCAGACTATGGCTACACCTTC; J gene: TRBJ1-2; clone size: NA; D gene: NA; V gene: TRBV4-1
CDR3 protein: CATSPRTRLSEQFF; CDR3 DNA: TGTGCCACCAGCCCCCGCACCCGCTTATCTGAGCAGTTCTTC; J gene: TRBJ2-1; clone size: NA; D gene: NA; V gene: TRBV15
CDR3 protein: CASSSPYGEAYEQYF; CDR3 DNA: TGTGCCAGCAGCTCCCCATACGGGGAGGCCTACGAGCAGTACTTC; J gene: TRBJ2-7; clone size: NA; D gene: NA; V gene: TRBV5-6